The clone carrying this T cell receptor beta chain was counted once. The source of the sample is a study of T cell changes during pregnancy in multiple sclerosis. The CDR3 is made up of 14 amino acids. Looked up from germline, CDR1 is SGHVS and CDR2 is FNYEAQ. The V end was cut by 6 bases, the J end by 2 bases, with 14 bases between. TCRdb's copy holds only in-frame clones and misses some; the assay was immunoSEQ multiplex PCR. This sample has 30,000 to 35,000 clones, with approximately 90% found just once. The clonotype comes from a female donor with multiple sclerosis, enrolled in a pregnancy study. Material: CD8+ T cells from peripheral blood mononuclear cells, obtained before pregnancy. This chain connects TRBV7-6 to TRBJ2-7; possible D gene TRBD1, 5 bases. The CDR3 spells CASRGLTVTYEQYF. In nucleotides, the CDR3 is TGTGCCAGCAGGGGGCTGACGGTCACCTACGAGCAGTACTTC.